This TCR beta chain derives from a study of OX40 agonist ivuxolimab in advanced cancers. Study context: Eligibility admitted prior anti-PD-1, anti-PD-L1 or anti-CTLA-4 therapy; 30% to 40% had some. Findings and limits, study-wide: Clonal expansion from baseline to week 6 occurred in both CD4+ and CD8+ T cells.

The CDR3 contains 13 residues. Germline V gene lookup returns CDR1 MNHNY and CDR2 SVGAGI (reference sequence). Trimming pared 6 bases from V and 8 bases from J, leaving 16 bases between. Comment on this clone: No antigen is known for it.

TCRdb's copy holds only in-frame clones and misses some; the assay was immunoSEQ multiplex PCR. Among tens of thousands of clones, about 80% were seen once, and the ten largest hold 4.4%. V gene TRBV6-6 combines with J gene TRBJ2-5; a possible D gene is TRBD2 (6 bases). The sample here was CD4+ or CD8+ T cells sorted from blood, taken in a trial of the OX40 agonist ivuxolimab. This TCR came from an adult with an advanced solid tumor such as melanoma, head and neck, liver or kidney cancer. As DNA, the CDR3 is TGTGCCAGCAGGGAGGGCAGGAAGAGAACCCAGTACTTC. Protein sequence: CASREGRKRTQYF.